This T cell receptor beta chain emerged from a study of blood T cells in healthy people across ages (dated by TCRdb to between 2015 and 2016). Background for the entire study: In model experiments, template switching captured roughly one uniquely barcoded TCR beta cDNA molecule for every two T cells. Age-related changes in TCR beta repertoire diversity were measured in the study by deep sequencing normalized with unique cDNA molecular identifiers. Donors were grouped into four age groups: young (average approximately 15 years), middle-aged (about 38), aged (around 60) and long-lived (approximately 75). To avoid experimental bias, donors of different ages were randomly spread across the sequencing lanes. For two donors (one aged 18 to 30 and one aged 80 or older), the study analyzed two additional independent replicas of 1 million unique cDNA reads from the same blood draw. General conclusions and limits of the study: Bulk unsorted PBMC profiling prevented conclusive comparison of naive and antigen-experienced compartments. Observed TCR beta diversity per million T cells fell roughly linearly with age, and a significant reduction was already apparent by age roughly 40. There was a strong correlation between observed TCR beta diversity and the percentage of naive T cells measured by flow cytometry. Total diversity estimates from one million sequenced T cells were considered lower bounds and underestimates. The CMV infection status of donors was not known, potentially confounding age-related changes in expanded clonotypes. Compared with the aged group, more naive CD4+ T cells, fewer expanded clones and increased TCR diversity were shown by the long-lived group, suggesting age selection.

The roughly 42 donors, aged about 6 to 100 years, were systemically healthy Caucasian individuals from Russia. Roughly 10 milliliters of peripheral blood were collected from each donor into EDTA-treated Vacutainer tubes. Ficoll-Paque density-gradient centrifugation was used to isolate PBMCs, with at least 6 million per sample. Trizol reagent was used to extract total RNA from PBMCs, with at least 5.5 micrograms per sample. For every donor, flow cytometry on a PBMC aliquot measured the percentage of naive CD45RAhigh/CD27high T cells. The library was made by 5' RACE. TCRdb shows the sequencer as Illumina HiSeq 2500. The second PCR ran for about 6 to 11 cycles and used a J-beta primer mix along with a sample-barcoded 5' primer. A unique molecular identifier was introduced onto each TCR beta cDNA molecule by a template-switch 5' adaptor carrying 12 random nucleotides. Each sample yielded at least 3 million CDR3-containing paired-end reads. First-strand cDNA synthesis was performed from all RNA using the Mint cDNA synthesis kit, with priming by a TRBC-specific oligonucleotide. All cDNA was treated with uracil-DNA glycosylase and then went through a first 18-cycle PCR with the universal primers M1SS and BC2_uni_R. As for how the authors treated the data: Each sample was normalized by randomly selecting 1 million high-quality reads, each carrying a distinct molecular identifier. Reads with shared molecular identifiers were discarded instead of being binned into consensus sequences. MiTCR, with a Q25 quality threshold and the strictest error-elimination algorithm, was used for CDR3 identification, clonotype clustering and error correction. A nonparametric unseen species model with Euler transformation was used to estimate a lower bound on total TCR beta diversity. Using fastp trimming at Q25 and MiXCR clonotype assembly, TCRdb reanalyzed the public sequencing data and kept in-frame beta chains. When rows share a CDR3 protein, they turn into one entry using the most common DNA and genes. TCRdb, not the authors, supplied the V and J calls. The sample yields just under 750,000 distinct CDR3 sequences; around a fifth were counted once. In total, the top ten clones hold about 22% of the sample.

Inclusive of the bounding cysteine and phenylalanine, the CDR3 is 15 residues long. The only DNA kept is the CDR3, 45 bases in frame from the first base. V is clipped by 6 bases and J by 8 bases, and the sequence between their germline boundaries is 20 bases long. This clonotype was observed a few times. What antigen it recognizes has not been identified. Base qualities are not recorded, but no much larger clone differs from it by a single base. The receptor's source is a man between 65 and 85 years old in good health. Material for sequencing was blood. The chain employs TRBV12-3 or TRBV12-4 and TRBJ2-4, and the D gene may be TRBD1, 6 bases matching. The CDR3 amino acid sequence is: CASRQRTGPADIQYF. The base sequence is TGTGCCAGCAGGCAGCGTACAGGGCCAGCGGACATTCAGTACTTC.